The 22 T cell receptor beta chains reported below all come from one sample, sequenced in a study of T-cell reconstitution after alpha-beta-depleted transplantation in children. TCRbeta library construction was performed incorporating unique molecular identifiers. Each CDR3 protein is one row after TCRdb ran MiXCR on the PCR reads. The repertoire consists of under 750,000 distinct CDR3 sequences, with 20% to 25% occurring once and the leading ten covering 14%. Sequences were derived from PBMCs, mostly from graft donor cells, sampled 360 days after TCRalphabeta/CD19-depleted stem cell transplant. Source of these receptors: a boy under two years old who had a stem cell transplant for acute myeloid leukemia, so the T cells may come from the graft donor.

The chain couples TRBV12-3 or TRBV12-4 to TRBJ2-2; either TRBD1 or TRBD2 may fit D (5 bases each). Trimming cost V 6 bases and J 8 bases, with 22 bases left between them. The CDR3 is 16 residues long. DNA of the CDR3: TGTGCCAGCAGCCTAGGGAGCGGACCAGGGATGGGGGAGCTGTTTTTT. It translates to CASSLGSGPGMGELFF.

This clonotype has ten or more counts. This chain connects TRBV20-1 to TRBJ2-3; TRBD1 aligns across 7 bases. CDR1 and CDR2 from the germline V gene are DFQATT and SNEGSKA (reference sequence). This CDR3 contains 12 residues. After removal of 6 bases from V and 6 bases from J, the junction contained 6 bases not matched to a gene. The CDR3 sequence is CSADREIDTQYF. As DNA, the CDR3 is TGCAGTGCAGACAGGGAGATTGATACGCAGTATTTT.

Concerning this clonotype itself: The germline gene is not matched at one end of the junction; a read error may be the cause. The chain combines TRBV12-3 or TRBV12-4 with TRBJ2-5; D remains ambiguous. CDR3 length: 11 amino acids. CDR3 sequence (DNA): TGTGACAGCTCAAAGCAAGAGACCCAGTACTTC. Residues: CDSSKQETQYF.

Many counts were recorded for this clonotype. The V gene is TRBV7-9, the J gene TRBJ1-4; 9 nucleotides align to TRBD1. With 3 bases clipped from V and 8 bases from J, the junction kept 4 bases outside the gene matches. Germline values: CDR1 SEHNR, CDR2 FQNEAQ (reference sequence). The CDR3 runs to 14 residues. CDR3 in amino acids: CASSFRQGEEKLFF. In DNA form, the CDR3 reads TGTGCCAGCAGCTTTCGACAGGGGGAAGAAAAACTGTTTTTT.

V is TRBV6-1 and J is TRBJ1-1; no firm D call. Germline V gene sequence: CDR1 MNHNS, CDR2 SASEGT. V was shortened by 5 bases and J by 1 base, with 8 bases between the two germline ends. CDR3 size: 13 residues. CDR3: CASSHYKNTEAFF. In DNA form, the CDR3 reads TGTGCCAGCAGTCATTACAAGAACACTGAAGCTTTCTTT.

The J gene is TRBJ2-7, the V gene TRBV7-2; D is perhaps TRBD1 (5 bases). Trimming removed 5 bases at V and 2 bases at J, with 10 bases between. In germline, CDR1 is SGHTA, CDR2 FQGNSA. The CDR3 totals 13 residues. The CDR3 sequence is CASSQGLPYEQYF. CDR3 nucleotide sequence: TGTGCCAGCAGCCAGGGTCTTCCCTACGAGCAGTACTTC.

The genes are TRBV5-1 and TRBJ2-2; 8 nucleotides align to TRBD2. V trimming: 4 bases; J trimming: 0 bases; junction bases outside the gene matches: 11. Germline V CDR1 and CDR2: SGHRS, YFSETQ. The CDR3 length is 18 residues. DNA for the CDR3: TGCGCCAGCAGCGCCGCCGGGGGGGTAGGCGCGAACACCGGGGAGCTGTTTTTT. Protein product: CASSAAGGVGANTGELFF.

This clonotype has more than one count but fewer than ten. This chain links TRBV12-3 or TRBV12-4 with TRBJ1-1; the D gene is possibly TRBD1 (5 bases). The CDR3 loop spans 18 amino acids. The germline V and J ends were trimmed by 5 bases and 2 bases, with 24 bases remaining between them. In DNA, the CDR3 is TGTGCCAGCAGTCCAGAAGATTGGGACCTAAAGCGAAACACTGAAGCTTTCTTT. It yields the protein CASSPEDWDLKRNTEAFF.

The rearrangement uses TRBV29-1 and TRBJ2-5; tentatively, D is TRBD1 or TRBD2 (5 bases each). V was shortened by 5 bases and J by 3 bases, with 16 bases between the two germline ends. CDR1 is SQVTM and CDR2 is ANQGSEA in the germline V gene. CDR3 length: 14 residues. The CDR3 spells CSVTEWGSKETQYF. The CDR3 DNA reads as TGCAGCGTTACGGAGTGGGGGAGTAAAGAGACCCAGTACTTC.

J is TRBJ2-1 and V is TRBV15; D ambiguous. Germline CDR1 reads LNHNV; CDR2 reads YYDKDF (reference sequence). V lost 3 bases, J lost 7 bases, and 16 bases lay in between. The CDR3 runs to 15 residues. The CDR3: CATSSTAGPGNEQFF. The CDR3 bases are TGTGCCACCAGCAGTACCGCAGGACCTGGGAATGAGCAGTTCTTC.

This chain links TRBV20-1 with TRBJ2-7; 13 bases align to TRBD2. The length of the CDR3 is 14 residues. The germline gives CDR1 DFQATT, CDR2 SNEGSKA (reference sequence). V lost 4 bases and J lost 4; bases outside the gene matches: 4. The CDR3 bases are TGCAGTGCTACTGGACTAGCGGGGGTATACGAGCAGTACTTC. Translation gives CSATGLAGVYEQYF.

The V gene is TRBV6-5, the J gene TRBJ1-5; weak D call: TRBD1 (6 bases). This CDR3 is 15 amino acids long. The V end was cut by 8 bases, the J end by 1 base, with 15 bases between. Germline CDR1 and CDR2: MNHEY and SVGAGI. Here the CDR3 DNA reads TGTGCCAGCCTAAGGGCGGGACACAGCAATCAGCCCCAGCATTTT. This gives the protein CASLRAGHSNQPQHF.

The sample holds a few counts of this clonotype. This chain joins TRBV20-1 and TRBJ2-2; 7 bases map to TRBD1. V shed 1 base and J 9 bases; nucleotides not matched to a gene: 8. From germline, CDR1 is DFQATT and CDR2 SNEGSKA (reference sequence). The length of the CDR3 is 14 residues. The CDR3 bases are TGCAGTGCTAGAGTCTCCGGGACAGTGAGGGAGCTGTTTTTT. This codes for CSARVSGTVRELFF.

This clonotype has ten or more counts. The gene calls are TRBV20-1 and TRBJ2-3; TRBD2 agrees at 10 bases. CDR3 size: 15 residues. The junction had 7 bases not matched to a gene; V was cut back by 6 bases and J by 1 base. Germline values: CDR1 DFQATT, CDR2 SNEGSKA (reference sequence). This CDR3 is CSARALAGGTDTQYF. CDR3 DNA: TGCAGTGCCAGGGCCCTAGCGGGGGGCACAGATACGCAGTATTTT.

The J gene is TRBJ2-1, the V gene TRBV4-1, with TRBD2 matching over 7 bases. V lost 4 bases and J lost 3; bases outside the gene matches: 12. The V gene's germline CDR1 is MGHRA and CDR2 YSYEKL. The CDR3 is made up of 17 amino acids. The CDR3 DNA reads as TGCGCCAGCAGCCGCGGCTTACTAGCGACGGACTACAATGAGCAGTTCTTC. This codes for CASSRGLLATDYNEQFF.

The table lists this clonotype with many counts. The chain carries TRBV29-1 and TRBJ2-1; TRBD2 matches at 7 bases. Germline values: CDR1 SQVTM, CDR2 ANQGSEA. The junction had 2 bases not matched to a gene; V was cut back by 3 bases and J by 0 bases. The CDR3 loop spans 14 amino acids. CDR3 in amino acids: CSVDGGDSYNEQFF. DNA for the CDR3: TGCAGCGTTGATGGGGGGGACTCCTACAATGAGCAGTTCTTC.

The gene calls are TRBV5-1 and TRBJ2-1; D is uncertain. Germline V gene sequence: CDR1 SGHRS, CDR2 YFSETQ. The CDR3 is 13 amino acids. V lost 4 bases and J lost 7, with 12 bases in between. In nucleotides, the CDR3 is TGCGCCAGCAGCAGTGGCCCCTTAAATGAGCAGTTCTTC. Translating gives CASSSGPLNEQFF.

V and J are TRBV24-1 and TRBJ2-1; D might be TRBD2 (5 bases). Germline V lookup: CDR1 KGHDR, CDR2 SFDVKD. The CDR3 loop spans 13 amino acids. Deletions cut 9 bases from V and 8 bases from J, with 16 bases between. The CDR3 sequence is CATAEVERDEQFF. As DNA, the CDR3 is TGTGCCACCGCGGAGGTTGAACGTGATGAGCAGTTCTTC.

A few counts support this clonotype. The chain uses TRBV28 and TRBJ2-7; D gene unclear. The CDR3 totals 14 residues. Germline assignment: CDR1 MDHEN and CDR2 SYDVKM. The V and J ends lost 7 bases and 0 bases respectively, with 13 bases between them. The CDR3, as DNA: TGTGCCAGCACCGGGCGCGCGATCTCCTACGAGCAGTACGTC. Amino acids: CASTGRAISYEQYV.

In the case of this clonotype: Relative to the germline gene, one junction end is altered; a read error may explain this. This chain connects TRBV12-3 or TRBV12-4 to TRBJ1-2, with D hard to call. CDR3 length: 16 amino acids. This chain's CDR3 is CASSLGLALLNYCYTF. DNA of the CDR3: TGTGCCAGCAGTTTAGGATTAGCTCTTCTTAACTATTGCTACACCTTC.

V is TRBV20-1 and J is TRBJ2-4; a possible D gene is TRBD2 (7 bases). Germline CDR1 DFQATT, CDR2 SNEGSKA (reference sequence). The CDR3 is 14 residues long. V was trimmed by 3 bases and J by 2 bases, leaving 11 bases between them. CDR3 residues: CSASRGGSKNIQYF. The CDR3 nucleotides read TGCAGTGCTAGCAGGGGAGGGTCCAAAAACATTCAGTACTTC.

The chain combines TRBV29-1 with TRBJ2-3; D may be TRBD2 (6 bases). This CDR3 has 19 amino acids. Trimming cost V 0 bases and J 1 base, with 23 bases left between them. Germline values: CDR1 SQVTM, CDR2 ANQGSEA. The CDR3 nucleotides are TGCAGCGTTGAAGATACGGGGGACCCGACTGCGGAGGGCACAGATACGCAGTATTTT. Protein sequence: CSVEDTGDPTAEGTDTQYF.